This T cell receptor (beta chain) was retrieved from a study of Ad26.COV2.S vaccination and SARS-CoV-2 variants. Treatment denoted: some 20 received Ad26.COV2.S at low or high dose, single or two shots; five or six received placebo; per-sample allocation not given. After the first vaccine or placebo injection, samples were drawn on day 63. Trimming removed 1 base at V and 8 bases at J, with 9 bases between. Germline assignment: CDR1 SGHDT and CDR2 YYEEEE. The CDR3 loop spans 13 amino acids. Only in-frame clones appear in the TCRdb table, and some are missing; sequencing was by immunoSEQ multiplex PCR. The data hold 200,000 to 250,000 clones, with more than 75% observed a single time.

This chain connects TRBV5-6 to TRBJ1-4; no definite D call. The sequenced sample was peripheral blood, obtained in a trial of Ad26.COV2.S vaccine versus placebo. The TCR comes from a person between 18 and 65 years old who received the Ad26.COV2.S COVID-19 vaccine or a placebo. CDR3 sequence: CASSLFKAEKLFF. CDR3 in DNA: TGTGCCAGCAGCTTGTTTAAGGCGGAAAAACTGTTTTTT.